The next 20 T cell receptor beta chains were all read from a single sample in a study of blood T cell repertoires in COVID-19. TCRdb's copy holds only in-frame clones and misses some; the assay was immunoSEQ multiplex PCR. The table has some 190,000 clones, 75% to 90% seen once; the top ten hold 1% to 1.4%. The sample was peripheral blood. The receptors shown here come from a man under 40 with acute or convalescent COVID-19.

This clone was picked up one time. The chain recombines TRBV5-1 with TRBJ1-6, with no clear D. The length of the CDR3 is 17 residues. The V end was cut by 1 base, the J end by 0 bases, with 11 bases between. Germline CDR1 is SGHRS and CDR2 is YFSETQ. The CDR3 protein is CASSLSAWSSYNSPLHF. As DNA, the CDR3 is TGCGCCAGCAGCTTGTCGGCGTGGAGCTCCTATAATTCACCCCTCCACTTT. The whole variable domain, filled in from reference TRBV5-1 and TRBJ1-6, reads KAGVTQTPRYLIKTRGQQVTLSCSPISGHRSVSWYQQTPGQGLQFLFEYFSETQRNKGNFPGRFSGRQFSNSRSEMNVSTLELGDSALYLCASSLSAWSSYNSPLHFGNGTRLTVT.

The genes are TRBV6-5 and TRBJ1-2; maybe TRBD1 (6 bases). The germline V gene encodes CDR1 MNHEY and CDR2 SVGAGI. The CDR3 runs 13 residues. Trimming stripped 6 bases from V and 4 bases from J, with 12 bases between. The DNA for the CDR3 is TGTGCCAGCAGACAACGACAGGTCTATGGCTACACCTTC. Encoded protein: CASRQRQVYGYTF.

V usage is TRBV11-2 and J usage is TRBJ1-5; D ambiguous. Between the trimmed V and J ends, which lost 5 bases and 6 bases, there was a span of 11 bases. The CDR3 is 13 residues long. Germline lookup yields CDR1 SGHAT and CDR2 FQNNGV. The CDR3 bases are TGTGCCAGCAGCCGACAAGTTTTTCAGCCCCAGCATTTT. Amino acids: CASSRQVFQPQHF.

The CDR3 sequence is CASSFYRGSNNEQFF. DNA of the CDR3: TGTGCCAGCAGCTTTTATAGGGGATCGAACAATGAGCAGTTCTTC. The rearrangement joins TRBV7-2 to TRBJ2-1, with D perhaps matching TRBD1 (5 bases). CDR3 size: 15 residues. The germline V and J ends were trimmed by 3 bases and 5 bases, with 14 bases remaining between them. Germline V gene lookup returns CDR1 SGHTA and CDR2 FQGNSA.

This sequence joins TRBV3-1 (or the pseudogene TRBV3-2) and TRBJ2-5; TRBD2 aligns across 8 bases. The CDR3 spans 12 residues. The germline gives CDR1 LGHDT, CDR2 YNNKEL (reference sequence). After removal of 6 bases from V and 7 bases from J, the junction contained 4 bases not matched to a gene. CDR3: CASSSAGGTQYF. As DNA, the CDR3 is TGTGCCAGCAGTTCCGCGGGGGGGACCCAGTACTTC.

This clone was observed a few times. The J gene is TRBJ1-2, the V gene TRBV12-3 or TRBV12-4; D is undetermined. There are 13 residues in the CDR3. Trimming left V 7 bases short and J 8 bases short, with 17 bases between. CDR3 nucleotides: TGTGCCAGCACCGTCGGTGGGTCGGGGGGCTACACCTTC. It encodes CASTVGGSGGYTF.

The CDR3 is CASSPGTAYEQYF. As DNA, the CDR3 is TGTGCCAGCTCCCCGGGGACAGCCTACGAGCAGTACTTC. The rearrangement links TRBV27 to TRBJ2-7; 7 positions agree with TRBD1. Germline V gene data show CDR1 as MNHEY and CDR2 as SMNVEV (reference sequence). This CDR3 is built from 13 residues. V gave up 8 bases and J gave up 2 bases; unmatched junction bases: 6.

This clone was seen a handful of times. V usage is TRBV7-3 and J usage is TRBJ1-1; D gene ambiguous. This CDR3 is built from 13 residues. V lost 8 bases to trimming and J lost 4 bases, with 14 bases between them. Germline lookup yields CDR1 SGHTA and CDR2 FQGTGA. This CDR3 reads CASGRREGTEAFF. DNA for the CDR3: TGTGCCAGCGGCAGACGGGAGGGCACTGAAGCTTTCTTT. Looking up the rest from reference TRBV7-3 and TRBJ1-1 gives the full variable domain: GAGVSQTPSNKVTEKGKYVELRCDPISGHTALYWYRQSLGQGPEFLIYFQGTGAADDSGLPNDRFFAVRPEGSVSTLKIQRTERGDSAVYLCASGRREGTEAFFGQGTRLTVV.

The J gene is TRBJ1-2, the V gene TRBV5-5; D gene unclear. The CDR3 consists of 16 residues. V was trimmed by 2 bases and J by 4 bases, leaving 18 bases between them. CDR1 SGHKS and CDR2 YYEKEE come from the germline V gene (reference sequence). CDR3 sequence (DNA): TGTGCCAGCAGCTTTAGTATGGGCGTAGGAACCTATGGCTACACCTTC. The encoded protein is CASSFSMGVGTYGYTF.

The CDR3 is CASSPTGGYYEQYF. The CDR3 DNA is TGTGCCAGCAGCCCGACGGGGGGGTACTACGAGCAGTACTTC. The V call is TRBV5-5, the J call TRBJ2-7; TRBD2 matches 8 bases. This CDR3 has 14 residues. V gave up 4 bases and J gave up 3 bases; unmatched junction bases: 6. Per the germline V gene, CDR1 is SGHKS and CDR2 is YYEKEE (reference sequence). The complete variable domain, with remaining parts taken from reference TRBV5-5 and TRBJ2-7, reads DAGVTQSPTHLIKTRGQQVTLRCSPISGHKSVSWYQQVLGQGPQFIFQYYEKEERGRGNFPDRFSARQFPNYSSELNVNALLLGDSALYLCASSPTGGYYEQYFGPGTRLTVT.

This chain's CDR3 is CASSLQGQLREAFF. CDR3 DNA sequence: TGTGCCAGCAGTTTGCAGGGACAGCTTCGCGAGGCTTTCTTT. The chain has TRBV27 and TRBJ1-1; 7 bases are shared with TRBD1. CDR1 and CDR2 from the germline V gene are MNHEY and SMNVEV (reference sequence). CDR3 length equals 14 residues. V lost 3 bases, J lost 11 bases, and 12 bases stayed unmatched.

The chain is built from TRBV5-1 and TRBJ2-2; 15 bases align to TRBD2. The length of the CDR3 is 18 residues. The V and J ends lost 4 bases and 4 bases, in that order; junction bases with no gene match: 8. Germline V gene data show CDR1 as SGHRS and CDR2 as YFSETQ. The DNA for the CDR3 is TGCGCCAGCAGCCATGGGACTAGCGGGAGGCGGGGCACCGGGGAGCTGTTTTTT. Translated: CASSHGTSGRRGTGELFF.

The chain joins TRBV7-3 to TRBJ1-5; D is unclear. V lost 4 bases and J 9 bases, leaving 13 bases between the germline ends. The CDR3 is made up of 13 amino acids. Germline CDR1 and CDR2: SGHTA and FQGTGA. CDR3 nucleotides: TGTGCCAGCAGCTCCCAGTGGACTTCGCCCCAGCATTTT. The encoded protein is CASSSQWTSPQHF.

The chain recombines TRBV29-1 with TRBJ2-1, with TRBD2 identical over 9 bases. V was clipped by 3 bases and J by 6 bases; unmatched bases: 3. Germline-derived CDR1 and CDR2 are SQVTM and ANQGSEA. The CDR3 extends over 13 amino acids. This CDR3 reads CSVDSGRTNEQFF. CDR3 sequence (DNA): TGCAGCGTTGACAGCGGGAGGACCAATGAGCAGTTCTTC.

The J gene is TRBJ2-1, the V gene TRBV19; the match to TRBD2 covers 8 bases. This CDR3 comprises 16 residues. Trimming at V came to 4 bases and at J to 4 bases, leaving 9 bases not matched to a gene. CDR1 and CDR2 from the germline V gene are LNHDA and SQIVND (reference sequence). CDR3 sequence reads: CASSSPSGGRYNEQFF. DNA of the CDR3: TGTGCCAGTAGTAGTCCCAGCGGGGGACGTTACAATGAGCAGTTCTTC.

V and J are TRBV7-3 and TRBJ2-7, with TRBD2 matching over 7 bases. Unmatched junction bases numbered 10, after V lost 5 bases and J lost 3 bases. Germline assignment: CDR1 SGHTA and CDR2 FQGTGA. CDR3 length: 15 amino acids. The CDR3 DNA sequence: TGTGCCAGCAGCCCCTCTGGCGGGAGTCTCTACGAGCAGTACTTC. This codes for CASSPSGGSLYEQYF. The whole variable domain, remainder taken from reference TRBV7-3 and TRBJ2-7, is GAGVSQTPSNKVTEKGKYVELRCDPISGHTALYWYRQSLGQGPEFLIYFQGTGAADDSGLPNDRFFAVRPEGSVSTLKIQRTERGDSAVYLCASSPSGGSLYEQYFGPGTRLTVT.

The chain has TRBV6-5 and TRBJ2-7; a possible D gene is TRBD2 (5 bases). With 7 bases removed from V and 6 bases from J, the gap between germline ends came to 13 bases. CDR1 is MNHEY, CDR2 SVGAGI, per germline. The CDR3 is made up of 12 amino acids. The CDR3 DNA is TGTGCCAGCATCGCTAGCATCGGCGAGCAGTACTTC. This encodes CASIASIGEQYF.

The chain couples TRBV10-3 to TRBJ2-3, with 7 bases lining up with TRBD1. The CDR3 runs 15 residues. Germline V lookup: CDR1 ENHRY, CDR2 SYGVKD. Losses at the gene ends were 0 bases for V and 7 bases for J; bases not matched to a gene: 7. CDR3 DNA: TGTGCCATCAGTGAGTCAGACAGGGTAACGCATACGCAGTATTTT. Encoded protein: CAISESDRVTHTQYF.

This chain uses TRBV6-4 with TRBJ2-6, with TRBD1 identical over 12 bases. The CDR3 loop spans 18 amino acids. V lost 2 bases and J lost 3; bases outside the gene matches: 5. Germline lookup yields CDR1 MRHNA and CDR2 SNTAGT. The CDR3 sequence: CASSDQGQGASGANVLTF. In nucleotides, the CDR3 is TGTGCCAGCAGTGACCAGGGACAGGGGGCTAGTGGGGCCAACGTCCTGACTTTC.

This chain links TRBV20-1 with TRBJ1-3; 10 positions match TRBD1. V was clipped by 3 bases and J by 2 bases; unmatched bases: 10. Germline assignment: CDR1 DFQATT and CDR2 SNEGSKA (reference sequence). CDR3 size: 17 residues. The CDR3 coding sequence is TGCAGTGCTAGTACGACAGGGGGCGGCAGGACTGGAAACACCATATATTTT. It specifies CSASTTGGGRTGNTIYF.